Below, one TCR beta chain is given with its context. Its matching antigen is unknown. The record originates from a study of vaccination and CD4 T cells after COVID-19. Study background: The authors used overlapping spike peptides from SARS-CoV-2, HCoV-NL63, HCoV-OC43 and HCoV-229E to stimulate cells.

The Oncomine TCR Beta short-read assay sequenced DNA from cultured CD4+ T cells. TCRdb independently ran MiXCR on the PCR reads; one entry per CDR3 protein. This repertoire shows under 20,000 distinct CDR3 sequences, 35% to 50% found once; its top ten account for approximately 10%. Treatment in this sample: approximately 10-day PBMC culture with coronavirus spike peptide pools or control peptides (ViraFEST assay). With approximately 10 ug/ml peptide pools and about 9.6 IU/ml IL-2, PBMCs were cultured at 1.5 million to 2 million per well. Germline-derived CDR1 and CDR2 are SGHVS and FQNEAQ. The CDR3 length is 15 residues. With 1 base removed from V and 4 bases from J, the gap between germline ends came to 14 bases.

The genes are TRBV7-8 and TRBJ2-7; the D gene is possibly TRBD2 (7 bases). Sample: CD4+ T cells from blood, cultured in vitro, taken after SARS-CoV-2 vaccination. The sequence was collected from a human donor who had recovered from COVID-19. The CDR3 nucleotides read TGTGCCAGCAGCTTAGGCGGGGGCGGGGGTTACGAGCAGTACTTC. Its protein product is CASSLGGGGGYEQYF.